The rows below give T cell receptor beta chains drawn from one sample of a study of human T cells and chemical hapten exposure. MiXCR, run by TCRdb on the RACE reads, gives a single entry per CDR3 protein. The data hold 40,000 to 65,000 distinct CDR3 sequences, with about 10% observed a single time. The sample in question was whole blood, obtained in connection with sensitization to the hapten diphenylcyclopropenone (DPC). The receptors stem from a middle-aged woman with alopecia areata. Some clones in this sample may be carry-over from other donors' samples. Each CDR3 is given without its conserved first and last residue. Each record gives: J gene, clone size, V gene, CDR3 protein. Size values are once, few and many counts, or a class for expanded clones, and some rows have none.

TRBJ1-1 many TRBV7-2 ASSLEPLSTEAF
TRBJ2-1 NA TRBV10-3 AIRAVSSYNEQF
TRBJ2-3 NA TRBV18 ASSPGVGGTSTDTQY
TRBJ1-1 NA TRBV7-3 ASSFNGATEAF
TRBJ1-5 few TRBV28 ASSPLLGKSNQPQH
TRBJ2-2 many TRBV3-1 ASSSVGELF
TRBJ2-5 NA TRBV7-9 ASIPLVPGSRGETQY
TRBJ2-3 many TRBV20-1 SARLADSTDTQY
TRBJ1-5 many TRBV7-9 ASSLVGATGQPQH
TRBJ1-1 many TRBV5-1 ASSGEPGTEAF
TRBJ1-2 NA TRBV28 ASSQGPGGYGYT
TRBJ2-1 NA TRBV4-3 ASSQDWGQGNEQF
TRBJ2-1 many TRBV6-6 ASRPNYRGGLYNEQF
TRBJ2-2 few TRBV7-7 ASSLGGIGELF
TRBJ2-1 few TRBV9 ASSVGQGLYEQF
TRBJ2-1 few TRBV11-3 ASSLPYRAVNEQF
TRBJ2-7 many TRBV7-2 ASSRDRVSSYEQY
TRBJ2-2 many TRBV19 ASSRTGGGGELF
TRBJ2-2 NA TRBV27 ASSPSTRSGGELF
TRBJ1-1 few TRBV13 ASSLNGGANTEAF
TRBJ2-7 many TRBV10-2 ASSHTEGEQY
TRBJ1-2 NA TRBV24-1 ATSALTGARGYT
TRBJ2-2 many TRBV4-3 ASSQGYGTGELF
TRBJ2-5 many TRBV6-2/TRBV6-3 ASSPRGRTEETQY
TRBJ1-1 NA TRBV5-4 ASSLGPGVAGKAF
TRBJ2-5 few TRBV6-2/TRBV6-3 ASSYPGVED
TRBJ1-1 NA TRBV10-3 AISDGGRWTEAF
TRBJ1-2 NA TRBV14 ASSQDIVGDYGYT
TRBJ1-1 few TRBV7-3 ASRGEDTEAF
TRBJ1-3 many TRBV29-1 SVGGGNTIY
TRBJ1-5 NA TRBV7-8 ASSMGLRQPQH
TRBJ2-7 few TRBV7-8 ASSPGGTNYEQY
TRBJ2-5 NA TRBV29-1 SGGDTAGETQY
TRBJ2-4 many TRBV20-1 SARGGGSKNIQY
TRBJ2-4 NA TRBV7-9 ASSRDRAPGNIQY
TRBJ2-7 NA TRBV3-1 ASSQVGGIYEQY
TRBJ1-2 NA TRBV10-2 ASSDRPLAYGYT
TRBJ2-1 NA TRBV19 ASSIAVWADSYNEQF
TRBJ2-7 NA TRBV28 ASSWAGAPHEQY
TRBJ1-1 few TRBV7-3 ASSWTSDGSRGAF
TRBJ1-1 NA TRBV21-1 ASSKDMTNTEAF
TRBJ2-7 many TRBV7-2 ASSLGQGRVSYEQY
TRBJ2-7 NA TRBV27 ASSLSSGRYEQY